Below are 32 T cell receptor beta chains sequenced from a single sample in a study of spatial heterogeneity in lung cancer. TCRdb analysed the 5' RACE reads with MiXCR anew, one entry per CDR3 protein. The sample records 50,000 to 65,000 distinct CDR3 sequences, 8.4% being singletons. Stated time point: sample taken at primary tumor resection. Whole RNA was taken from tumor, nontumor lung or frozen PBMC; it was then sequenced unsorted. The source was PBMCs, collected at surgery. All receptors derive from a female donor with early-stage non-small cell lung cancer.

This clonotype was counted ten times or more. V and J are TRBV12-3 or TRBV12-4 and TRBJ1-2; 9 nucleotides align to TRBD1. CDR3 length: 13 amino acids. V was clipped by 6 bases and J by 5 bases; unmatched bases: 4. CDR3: CASRQGASYGYTF. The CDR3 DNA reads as TGTGCCAGCAGACAGGGGGCGTCGTATGGCTACACCTTC.

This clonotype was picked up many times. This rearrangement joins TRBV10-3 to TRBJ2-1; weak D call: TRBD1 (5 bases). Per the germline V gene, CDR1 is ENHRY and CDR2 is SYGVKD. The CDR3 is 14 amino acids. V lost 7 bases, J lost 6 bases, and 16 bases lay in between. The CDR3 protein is CAITGPGSPNEQFF. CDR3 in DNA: TGTGCCATCACCGGCCCAGGGTCCCCCAATGAGCAGTTCTTC.

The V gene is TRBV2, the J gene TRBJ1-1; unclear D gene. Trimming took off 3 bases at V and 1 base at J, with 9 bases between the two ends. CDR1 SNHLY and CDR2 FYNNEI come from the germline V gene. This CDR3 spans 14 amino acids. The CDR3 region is CASSELQQNTEAFF. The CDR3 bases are TGTGCCAGCAGTGAGTTGCAGCAGAACACTGAAGCTTTCTTT.

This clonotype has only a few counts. The CDR3 DNA sequence: TGTGCCAGCAGTTTTCTAGCGGACTTCACCGGGGAGCTGTTTTTT. It yields the protein CASSFLADFTGELFF. The chain carries TRBV27 and TRBJ2-2, with 7 nucleotides matching TRBD2. In germline, CDR1 is MNHEY, CDR2 SMNVEV (reference sequence). J lost 4 bases, V lost 3 bases, and 5 bases had no gene match. The CDR3 has 15 residues.

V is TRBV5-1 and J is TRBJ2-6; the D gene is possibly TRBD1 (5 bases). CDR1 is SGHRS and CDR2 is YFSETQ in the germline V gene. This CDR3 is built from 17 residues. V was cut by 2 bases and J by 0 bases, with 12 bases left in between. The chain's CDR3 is CASSLDGRDSGANVLTF. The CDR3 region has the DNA TGCGCCAGCAGCTTAGATGGCAGGGACTCTGGGGCCAACGTCCTGACTTTC.

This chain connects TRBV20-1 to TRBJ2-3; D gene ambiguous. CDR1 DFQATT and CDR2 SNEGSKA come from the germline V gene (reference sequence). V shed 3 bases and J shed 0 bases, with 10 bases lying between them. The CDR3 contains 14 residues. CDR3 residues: CSASFRKSTDTQYF. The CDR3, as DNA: TGCAGTGCTAGCTTTAGGAAAAGCACAGATACGCAGTATTTT.

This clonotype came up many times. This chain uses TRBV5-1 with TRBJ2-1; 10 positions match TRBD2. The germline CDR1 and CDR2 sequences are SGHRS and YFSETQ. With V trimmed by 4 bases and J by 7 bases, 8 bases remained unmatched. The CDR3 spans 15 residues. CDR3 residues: CASSPLAGAANEQFF. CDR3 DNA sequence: TGCGCCAGCAGCCCGCTAGCGGGGGCCGCTAATGAGCAGTTCTTC. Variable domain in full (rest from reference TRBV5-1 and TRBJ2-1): KAGVTQTPRYLIKTRGQQVTLSCSPISGHRSVSWYQQTPGQGLQFLFEYFSETQRNKGNFPGRFSGRQFSNSRSEMNVSTLELGDSALYLCASSPLAGAANEQFFGPGTRLTVL.

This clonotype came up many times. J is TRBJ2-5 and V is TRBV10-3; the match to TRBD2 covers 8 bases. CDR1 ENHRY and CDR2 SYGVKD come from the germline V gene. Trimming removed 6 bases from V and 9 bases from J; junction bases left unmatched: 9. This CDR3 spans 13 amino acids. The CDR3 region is CAIRELAGVAQYF. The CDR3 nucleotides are TGTGCCATCAGAGAGCTAGCGGGCGTCGCCCAGTACTTC.

CDR3 protein: CASSTSGSNGELFF. The CDR3 nucleotides are TGTGCCAGCAGCACTAGCGGGTCGAACGGGGAGCTGTTTTTT. This chain links TRBV7-9 with TRBJ2-2; 9 nucleotides match TRBD2. Germline CDR1 is SEHNR and CDR2 is FQNEAQ (reference sequence). V gave up 5 bases and J gave up 7 bases; unmatched junction bases: 5. This CDR3 has 14 amino acids.

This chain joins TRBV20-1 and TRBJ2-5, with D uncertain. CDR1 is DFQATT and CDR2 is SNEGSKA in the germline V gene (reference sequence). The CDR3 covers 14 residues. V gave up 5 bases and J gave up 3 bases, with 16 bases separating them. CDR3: CSALQSALKETQYF. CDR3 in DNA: TGCAGTGCTCTCCAGTCGGCTCTTAAAGAGACCCAGTACTTC.

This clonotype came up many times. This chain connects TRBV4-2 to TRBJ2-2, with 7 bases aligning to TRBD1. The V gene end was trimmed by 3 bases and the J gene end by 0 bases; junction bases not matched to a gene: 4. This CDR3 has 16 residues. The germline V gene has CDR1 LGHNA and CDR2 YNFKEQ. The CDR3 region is CASSHNRGANTGELFF. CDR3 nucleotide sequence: TGTGCCAGCAGCCATAACAGGGGCGCGAACACCGGGGAGCTGTTTTTT.

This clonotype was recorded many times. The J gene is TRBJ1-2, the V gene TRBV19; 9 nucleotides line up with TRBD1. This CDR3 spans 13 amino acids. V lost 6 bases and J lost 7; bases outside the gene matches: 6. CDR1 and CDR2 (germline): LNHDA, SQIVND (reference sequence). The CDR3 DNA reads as TGTGCCAGTAGAGCAGGACAGGGGTCTGGCTACACCTTC. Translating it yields CASRAGQGSGYTF.

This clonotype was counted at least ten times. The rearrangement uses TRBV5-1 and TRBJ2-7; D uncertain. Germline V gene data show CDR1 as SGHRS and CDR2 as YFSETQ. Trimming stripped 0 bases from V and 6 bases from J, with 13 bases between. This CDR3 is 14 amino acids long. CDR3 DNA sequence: TGCGCCAGCAGCTTGGGACATGGAGCCTCCGAGCAGTACTTC. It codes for CASSLGHGASEQYF. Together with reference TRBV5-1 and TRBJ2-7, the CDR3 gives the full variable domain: KAGVTQTPRYLIKTRGQQVTLSCSPISGHRSVSWYQQTPGQGLQFLFEYFSETQRNKGNFPGRFSGRQFSNSRSEMNVSTLELGDSALYLCASSLGHGASEQYFGPGTRLTVT.

Written as DNA, the CDR3 is TGCAGCGTTGAATATACAGGGGGGAACACTGAAGCTTTCTTT. Encoded protein: CSVEYTGGNTEAFF. This chain uses TRBV29-1 with TRBJ1-1; TRBD1 agrees at 8 bases. V lost 2 bases, J lost 1 base, and 3 bases stayed unmatched. CDR3 length equals 14 residues. In germline, CDR1 is SQVTM, CDR2 ANQGSEA.

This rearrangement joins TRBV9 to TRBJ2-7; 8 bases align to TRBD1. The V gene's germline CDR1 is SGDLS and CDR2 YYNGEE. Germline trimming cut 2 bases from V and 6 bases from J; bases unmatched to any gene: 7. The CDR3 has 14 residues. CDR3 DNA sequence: TGTGCCAGCAGCGTGGACAGGGTGCCTCGCGAGCAGTACTTC. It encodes CASSVDRVPREQYF.

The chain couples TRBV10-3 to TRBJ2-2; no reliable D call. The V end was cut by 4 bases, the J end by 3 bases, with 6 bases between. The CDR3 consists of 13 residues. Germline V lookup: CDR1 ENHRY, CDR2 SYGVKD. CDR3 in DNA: TGTGCCATCAGTGCACGGGACACCGGGGAGCTGTTTTTT. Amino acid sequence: CAISARDTGELFF.

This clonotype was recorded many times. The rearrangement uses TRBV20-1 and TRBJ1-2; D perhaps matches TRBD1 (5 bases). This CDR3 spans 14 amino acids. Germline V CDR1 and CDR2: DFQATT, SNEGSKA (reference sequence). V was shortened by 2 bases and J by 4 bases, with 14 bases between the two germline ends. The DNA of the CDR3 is TGCAGTGCTAGACCGAGAGGGGATGCCTATGGCTACACCTTC. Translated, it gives CSARPRGDAYGYTF.

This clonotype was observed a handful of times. The CDR3 spells CASSLGTPTGELFF. Here the CDR3 DNA reads TGTGCCAGCAGCTTAGGGACCCCAACCGGGGAGCTGTTTTTT. This rearrangement joins TRBV7-3 to TRBJ2-2; D may match TRBD1 or TRBD2 (5 bases each). The V end was cut by 2 bases, the J end by 5 bases, with 9 bases between. Germline CDR1 reads SGHTA; CDR2 reads FQGTGA. This CDR3 contains 14 residues. The whole variable domain, filled in from reference TRBV7-3 and TRBJ2-2, reads GAGVSQTPSNKVTEKGKYVELRCDPISGHTALYWYRQSLGQGPEFLIYFQGTGAADDSGLPNDRFFAVRPEGSVSTLKIQRTERGDSAVYLCASSLGTPTGELFFGEGSRLTVL.

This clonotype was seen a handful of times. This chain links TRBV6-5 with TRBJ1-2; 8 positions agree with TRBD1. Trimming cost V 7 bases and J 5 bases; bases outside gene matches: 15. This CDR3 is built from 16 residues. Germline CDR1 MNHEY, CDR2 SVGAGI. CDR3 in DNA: TGTGCCAGCAAACGACAGGGGAGCGGATCCACGTATGGCTACACCTTC. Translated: CASKRQGSGSTYGYTF.

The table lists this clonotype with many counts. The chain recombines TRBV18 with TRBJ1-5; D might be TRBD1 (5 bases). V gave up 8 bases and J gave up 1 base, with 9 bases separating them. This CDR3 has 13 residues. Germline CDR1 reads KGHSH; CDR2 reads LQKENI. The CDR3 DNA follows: TGTGCCAGCAGCCCAGGGAGCAATCAGCCCCAGCATTTT. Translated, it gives CASSPGSNQPQHF. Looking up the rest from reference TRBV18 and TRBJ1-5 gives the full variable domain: NAGVMQNPRHLVRRRGQEARLRCSPMKGHSHVYWYRQLPEEGLKFMVYLQKENIIDESGMPKERFSAEFPKEGPSILRIQQVVRGDSAAYFCASSPGSNQPQHFGDGTRLSIL.

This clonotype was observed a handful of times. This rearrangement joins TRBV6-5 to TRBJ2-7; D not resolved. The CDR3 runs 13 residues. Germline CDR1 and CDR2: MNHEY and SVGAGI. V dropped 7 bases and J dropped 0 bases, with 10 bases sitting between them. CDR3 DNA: TGTGCCAGCACTCCAGGTTTCTCCTACGAGCAGTACTTC. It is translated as CASTPGFSYEQYF.

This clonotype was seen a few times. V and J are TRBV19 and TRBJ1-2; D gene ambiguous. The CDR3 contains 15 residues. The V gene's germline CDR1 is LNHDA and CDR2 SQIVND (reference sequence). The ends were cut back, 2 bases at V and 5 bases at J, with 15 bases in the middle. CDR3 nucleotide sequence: TGTGCCAGTAGTATAAGTCCGGGATCGGTATATGGCTACACCTTC. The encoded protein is CASSISPGSVYGYTF.

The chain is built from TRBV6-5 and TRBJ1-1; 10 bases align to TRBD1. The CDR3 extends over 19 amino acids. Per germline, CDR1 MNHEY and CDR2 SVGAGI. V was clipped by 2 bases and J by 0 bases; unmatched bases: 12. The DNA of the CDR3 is TGTGCCAGCAGTTACCTGGGAAGACAGGGGGCATCTATGAACACTGAAGCTTTCTTT. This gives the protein CASSYLGRQGASMNTEAFF.

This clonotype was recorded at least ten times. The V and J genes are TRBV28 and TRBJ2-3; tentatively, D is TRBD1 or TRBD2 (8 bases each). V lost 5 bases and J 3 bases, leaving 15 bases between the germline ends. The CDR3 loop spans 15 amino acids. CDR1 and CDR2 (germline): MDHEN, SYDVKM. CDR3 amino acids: CASSPGGGRTDTQYF. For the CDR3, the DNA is TGTGCCAGCAGTCCAGGGGGCGGGAGGACAGATACGCAGTATTTT.

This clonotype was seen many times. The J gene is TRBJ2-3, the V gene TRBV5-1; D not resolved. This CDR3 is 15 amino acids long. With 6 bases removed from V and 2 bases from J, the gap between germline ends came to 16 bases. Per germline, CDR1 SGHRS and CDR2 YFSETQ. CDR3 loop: CASTRAGLDTDTQYF. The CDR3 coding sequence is TGCGCCAGCACCCGGGCAGGCTTGGACACAGATACGCAGTATTTT.

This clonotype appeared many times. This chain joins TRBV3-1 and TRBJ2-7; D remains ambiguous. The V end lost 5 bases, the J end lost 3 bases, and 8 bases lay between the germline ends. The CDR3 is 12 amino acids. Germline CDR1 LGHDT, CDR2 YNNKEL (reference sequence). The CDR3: CASSLHSYEQYF. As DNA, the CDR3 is TGTGCCAGCAGCTTACACAGCTACGAGCAGTACTTC.

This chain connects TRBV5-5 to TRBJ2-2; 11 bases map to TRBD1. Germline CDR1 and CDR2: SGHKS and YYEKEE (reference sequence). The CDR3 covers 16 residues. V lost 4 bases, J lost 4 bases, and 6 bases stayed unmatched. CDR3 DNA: TGTGCCAGCAGCCCGGGACAGGGGGAATTCACCGGGGAGCTGTTTTTT. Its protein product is CASSPGQGEFTGELFF.

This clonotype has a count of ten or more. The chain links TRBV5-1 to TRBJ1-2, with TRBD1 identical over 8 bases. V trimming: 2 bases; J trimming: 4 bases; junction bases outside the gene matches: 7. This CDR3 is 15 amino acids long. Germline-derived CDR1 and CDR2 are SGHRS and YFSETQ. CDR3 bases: TGCGCCAGCAGCTTAGCAGGGGGCGCAAGCTATGGCTACACCTTC. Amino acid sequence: CASSLAGGASYGYTF.

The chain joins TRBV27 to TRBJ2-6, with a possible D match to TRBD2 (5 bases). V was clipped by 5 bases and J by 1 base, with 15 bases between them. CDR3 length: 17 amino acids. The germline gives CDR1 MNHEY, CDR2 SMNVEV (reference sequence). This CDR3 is CASSTGEGFSGANVLTF. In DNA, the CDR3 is TGTGCCAGCAGTACCGGGGAAGGGTTTTCTGGGGCCAACGTCCTGACTTTC. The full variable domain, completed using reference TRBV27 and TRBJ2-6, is EAQVTQNPRYLITVTGKKLTVTCSQNMNHEYMSWYRQDPGLGLRQIYYSMNVEVTDKGDVPEGYKVSRKEKRNFPLILESPSPNQTSLYFCASSTGEGFSGANVLTFGAGSRLTVL.

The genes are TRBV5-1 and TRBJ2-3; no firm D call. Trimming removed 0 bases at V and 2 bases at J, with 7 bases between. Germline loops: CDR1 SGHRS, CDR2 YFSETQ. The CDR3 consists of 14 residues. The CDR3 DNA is TGCGCCAGCAGCTTGGAAGGTATCACAGATACGCAGTATTTT. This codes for CASSLEGITDTQYF.

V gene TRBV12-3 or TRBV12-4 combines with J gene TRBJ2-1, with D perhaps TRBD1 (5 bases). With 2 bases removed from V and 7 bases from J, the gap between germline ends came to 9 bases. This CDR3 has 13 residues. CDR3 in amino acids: CASSLQGANEQFF. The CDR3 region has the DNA TGTGCCAGCAGTTTACAAGGGGCGAATGAGCAGTTCTTC.

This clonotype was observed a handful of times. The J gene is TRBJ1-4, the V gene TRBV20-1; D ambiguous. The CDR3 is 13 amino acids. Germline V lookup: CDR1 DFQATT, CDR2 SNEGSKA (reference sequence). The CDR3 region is CSWRAGTNEKLFF. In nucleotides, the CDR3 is TGCAGCTGGCGGGCCGGGACTAATGAAAAACTGTTTTTT.